Sequencing of this TCR beta chain was carried out in a study of response to subunit inactivated influenza vaccine. This CDR3 is built from 15 residues. V lost 1 base, J lost 4 bases, and 3 bases stayed unmatched. In germline, CDR1 is LGHNA, CDR2 YNFKEQ. TCRdb processed the RT-PCR reads anew with MiXCR; each CDR3 protein has one entry. The repertoire includes over 800,000 distinct CDR3 sequences, around 21% of them detected once, and roughly 10% sits in the top ten. This TCR derives from a man between 50 and 59 years old who received an inactivated influenza vaccine. This sample comprised PBMCs from blood, obtained more than 4 days after vaccination. The chain combines TRBV4-2 with TRBJ2-3; 9 nucleotides agree with TRBD2. CDR3 in amino acids: CASSQAIAGADTQYF. CDR3 in DNA: TGTGCCAGCAGCCAAGCCATAGCGGGGGCAGATACGCAGTATTTT.